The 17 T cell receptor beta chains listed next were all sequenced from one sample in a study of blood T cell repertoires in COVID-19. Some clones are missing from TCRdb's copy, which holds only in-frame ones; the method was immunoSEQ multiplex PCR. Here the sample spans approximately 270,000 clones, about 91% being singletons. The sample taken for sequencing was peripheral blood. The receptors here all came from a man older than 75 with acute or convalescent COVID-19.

In DNA form, the CDR3 reads TGTGCCAGCAGCCCGACAGGGAGCACTGAAGCTTTCTTT. Its protein is CASSPTGSTEAFF. J is TRBJ1-1 and V is TRBV7-3, with TRBD1 identical over 7 bases. This CDR3 spans 13 amino acids. Germline V gene data show CDR1 as SGHTA and CDR2 as FQGTGA. J lost 4 bases, V lost 5 bases, and 4 bases had no gene match.

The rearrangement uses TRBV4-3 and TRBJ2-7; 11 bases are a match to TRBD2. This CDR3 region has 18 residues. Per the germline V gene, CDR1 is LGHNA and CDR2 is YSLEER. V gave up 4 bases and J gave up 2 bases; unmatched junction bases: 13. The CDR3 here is CASSPSRASGGNPYEQYF. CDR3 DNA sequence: TGCGCCAGCAGCCCCTCCCGGGCTAGCGGGGGGAATCCCTACGAGCAGTACTTC.

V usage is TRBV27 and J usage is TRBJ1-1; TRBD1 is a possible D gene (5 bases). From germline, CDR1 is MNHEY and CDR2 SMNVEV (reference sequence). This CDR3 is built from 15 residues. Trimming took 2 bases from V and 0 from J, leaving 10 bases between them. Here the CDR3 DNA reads TGTGCCAGCAGTTTAGGGGCGTTAGTGAACACTGAAGCTTTCTTT. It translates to CASSLGALVNTEAFF.

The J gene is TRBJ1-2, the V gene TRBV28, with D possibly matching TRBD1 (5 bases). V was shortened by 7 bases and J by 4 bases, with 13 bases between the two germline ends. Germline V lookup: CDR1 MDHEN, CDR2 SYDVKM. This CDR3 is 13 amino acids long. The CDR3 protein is CASIGEVVYGYTF. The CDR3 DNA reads TGTGCCAGCATAGGGGAAGTCGTCTATGGCTACACCTTC.

DNA of the CDR3: TGTGCCAGCAGTTACGACCTAGTAACTTTGGAGGGCTACACCTTC. Translation gives CASSYDLVTLEGYTF. The chain couples TRBV6-5 to TRBJ1-2; D is unclear. This CDR3 has 15 amino acids. V shed 2 bases and J shed 8 bases, with 18 bases lying between them. Germline V gene lookup returns CDR1 MNHEY and CDR2 SVGAGI.

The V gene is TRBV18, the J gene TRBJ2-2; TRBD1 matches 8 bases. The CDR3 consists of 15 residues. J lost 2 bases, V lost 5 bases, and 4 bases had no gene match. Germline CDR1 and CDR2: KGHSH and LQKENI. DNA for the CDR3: TGTGCCAGCTCAAGTGACAGGGGCAACACCGGGGAGCTGTTTTTT. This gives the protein CASSSDRGNTGELFF. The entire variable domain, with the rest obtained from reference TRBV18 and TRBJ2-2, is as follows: NAGVMQNPRHLVRRRGQEARLRCSPMKGHSHVYWYRQLPEEGLKFMVYLQKENIIDESGMPKERFSAEFPKEGPSILRIQQVVRGDSAAYFCASSSDRGNTGELFFGEGSRLTVL.

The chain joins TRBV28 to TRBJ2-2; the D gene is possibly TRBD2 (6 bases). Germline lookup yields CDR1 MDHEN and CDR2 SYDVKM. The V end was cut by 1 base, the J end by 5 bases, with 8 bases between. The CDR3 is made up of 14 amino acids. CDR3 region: CASSLLAGTGELFF. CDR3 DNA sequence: TGTGCCAGCAGTTTATTGGCGGGAACCGGGGAGCTGTTTTTT.

The CDR3: CASSWSRDRVQNTGELFF. As DNA, the CDR3 is TGCGCCAGCAGCTGGTCCCGGGACAGGGTTCAGAACACCGGGGAGCTGTTTTTT. The chain carries TRBV5-1 and TRBJ2-2; 9 positions agree with TRBD1. The V and J ends lost 3 bases and 1 base, in that order; junction bases with no gene match: 10. Looked up from germline, CDR1 is SGHRS and CDR2 is YFSETQ. This CDR3 region has 18 residues.

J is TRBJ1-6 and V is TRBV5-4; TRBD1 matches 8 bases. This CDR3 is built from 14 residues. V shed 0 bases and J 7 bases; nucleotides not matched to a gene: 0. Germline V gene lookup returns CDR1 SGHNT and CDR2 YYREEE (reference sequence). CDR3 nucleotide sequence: TGTGCCAGCAGCTTGGGACAGGGGAATTCACCCCTCCACTTT. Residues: CASSLGQGNSPLHF.

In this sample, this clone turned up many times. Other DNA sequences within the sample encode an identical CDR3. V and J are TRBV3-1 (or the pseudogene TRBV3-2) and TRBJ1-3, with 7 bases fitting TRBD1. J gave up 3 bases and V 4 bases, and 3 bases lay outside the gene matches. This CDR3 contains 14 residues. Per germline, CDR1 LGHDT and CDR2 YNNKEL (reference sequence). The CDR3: CASSPDRVGNTIYF. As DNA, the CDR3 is TGTGCCAGCAGCCCAGACAGGGTTGGAAACACCATATATTTT.

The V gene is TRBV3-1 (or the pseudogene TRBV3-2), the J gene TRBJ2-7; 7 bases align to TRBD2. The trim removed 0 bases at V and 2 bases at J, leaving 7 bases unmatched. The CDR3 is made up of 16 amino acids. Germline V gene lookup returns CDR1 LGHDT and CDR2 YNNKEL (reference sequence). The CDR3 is CASSQDLGGGTYEQYF. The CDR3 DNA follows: TGTGCCAGCAGCCAAGATCTTGGCGGGGGAACCTACGAGCAGTACTTC.

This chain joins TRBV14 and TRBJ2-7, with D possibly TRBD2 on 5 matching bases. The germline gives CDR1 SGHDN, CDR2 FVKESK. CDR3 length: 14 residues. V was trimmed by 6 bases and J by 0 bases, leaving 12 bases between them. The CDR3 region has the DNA TGTGCCAGCAGTCCGTCAGCGGCCTCCTACGAGCAGTACTTC. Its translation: CASSPSAASYEQYF. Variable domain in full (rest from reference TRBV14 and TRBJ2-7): EAGVTQFPSHSVIEKGQTVTLRCDPISGHDNLYWYRRVMGKEIKFLLHFVKESKQDESGMPNNRFLAERTGGTYSTLKVQPAELEDSGVYFCASSPSAASYEQYFGPGTRLTVT.

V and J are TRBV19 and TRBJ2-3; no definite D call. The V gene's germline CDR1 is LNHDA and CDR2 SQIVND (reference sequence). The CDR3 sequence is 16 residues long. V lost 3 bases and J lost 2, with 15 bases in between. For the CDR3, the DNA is TGTGCCAGTAGTATGCTTGGCAGATCACACACAGATACGCAGTATTTT. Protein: CASSMLGRSHTDTQYF.

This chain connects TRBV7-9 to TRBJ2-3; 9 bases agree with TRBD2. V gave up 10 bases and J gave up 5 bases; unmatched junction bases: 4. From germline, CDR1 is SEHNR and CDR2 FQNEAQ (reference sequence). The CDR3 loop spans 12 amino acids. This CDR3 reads CAMAGGLDTQYF. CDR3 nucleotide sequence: TGTGCCATGGCGGGGGGGTTAGATACGCAGTATTTT.

CDR3 in amino acids: CASSRGGAPQSETQYF. The CDR3, as DNA: TGTGCCAGCAGCCGTGGGGGGGCCCCCCAATCAGAGACCCAGTACTTC. This chain joins TRBV6-2 or TRBV6-3 and TRBJ2-5; possibly TRBD2 for D (7 bases). Germline CDR1 MNHEY, CDR2 SVGEGT. Trimming pared 6 bases from V and 4 bases from J, leaving 21 bases between. This CDR3 is 16 amino acids long.

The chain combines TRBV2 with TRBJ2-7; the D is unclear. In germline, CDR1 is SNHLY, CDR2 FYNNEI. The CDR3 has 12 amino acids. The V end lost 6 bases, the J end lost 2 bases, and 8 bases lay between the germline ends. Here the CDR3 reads CASSRQAYEQYF. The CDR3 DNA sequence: TGTGCCAGCAGCAGACAAGCCTACGAGCAGTACTTC.

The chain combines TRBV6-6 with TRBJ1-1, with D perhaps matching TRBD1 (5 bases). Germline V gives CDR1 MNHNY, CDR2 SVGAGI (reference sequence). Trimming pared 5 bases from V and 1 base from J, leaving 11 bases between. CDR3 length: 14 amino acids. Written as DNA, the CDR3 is TGTGCCAGCAGTCTGGGACTTTCGAACACTGAAGCTTTCTTT. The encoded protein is CASSLGLSNTEAFF.